This T cell receptor beta chain stems from a study of CD8+CD57+ T cells in acquired aplastic anemia. V gave up 7 bases and J gave up 15 bases, with 28 bases separating them. The germline V gene encodes CDR1 SGHTA and CDR2 FQGNSA. This CDR3 has 16 amino acids. Using genomic DNA as the template, TCR beta VDJ and CDR3 profiling was carried out. TCRdb processed the reads anew with MiXCR; each CDR3 protein has one entry. Of some 410,000 distinct CDR3 sequences listed, 65% to 80% were seen once; the top ten hold 3.5% to 4.5%. The sequenced sample consisted of sorted CD4+, CD8+, or CD8+CD57+ T cells (not recorded which) from PBMCs. The TCR sequence derives from a human donor in good health, serving as a control. V is TRBV7-2 and J is TRBJ1-6; no definite D call. CDR3 in DNA: TGTGCCAGCACCAGAGTAGCGCCGTACGAGCAGTACTTCCTCCACTTT. As protein: CASTRVAPYEQYFLHF.